The 9 T cell receptor beta chains below were found in one sample sequenced in a study of shared clonotypes between healthy human individuals. Sequenced by immunoSEQ multiplex PCR; TCRdb stores in-frame clones only, minus some. The data hold about 680,000 clones, with approximately 75% observed a single time. The sequenced material came from memory CD4+ T cells sorted from blood. Subset of the sample: CD45RA-negative fraction. These receptors were taken from a woman in her 30s in good health.

This chain connects TRBV11-2 to TRBJ2-1; 12 nucleotides align to TRBD2. The CDR3 has 16 residues. Germline CDR1 and CDR2: SGHAT and FQNNGV. Germline trimming cut 5 bases from V and 4 bases from J; bases unmatched to any gene: 6. The chain's CDR3 is CASSRWTSGNYNEQFF. As DNA, the CDR3 is TGTGCCAGCAGCCGCTGGACTAGCGGGAATTACAATGAGCAGTTCTTC. The full variable domain, rest sourced from reference TRBV11-2 and TRBJ2-1, is EAGVAQSPRYKIIEKRQSVAFWCNPISGHATLYWYQQILGQGPKLLIQFQNNGVVDDSQLPKDRFSAERLKGVDSTLKIQPAKLEDSAVYLCASSRWTSGNYNEQFFGPGTRLTVL.

Of note for this clone: This specimen includes other DNA sequences encoding the same CDR3. The CDR3 loop reads CAWSPQGNYGYTF. The CDR3 nucleotides are TGTGCCTGGAGTCCACAGGGGAACTATGGCTACACCTTC. The gene calls are TRBV30 and TRBJ1-2; 7 bases fit TRBD1. CDR1 GTSNPN and CDR2 SVGIG come from the germline V gene (reference sequence). J gave up 2 bases and V 2 bases, and 2 bases lay outside the gene matches. There are 13 residues in the CDR3.

The sample holds one count of this clone. The chain links TRBV19 to TRBJ1-5; TRBD1 might be the D (6 bases). The germline CDR1 and CDR2 sequences are LNHDA and SQIVND (reference sequence). This CDR3 is built from 15 residues. Between the trimmed V and J ends, which lost 6 bases and 2 bases, there was a span of 14 bases. The CDR3 nucleotides are TGTGCCAGTAGCACTACAGGGTTCGGCAATCAGCCCCAGCATTTT. Translated: CASSTTGFGNQPQHF.

This clone was observed at least ten times. The chain has TRBV27 and TRBJ2-7, with a possible D match to TRBD2 (6 bases). V lost 6 bases, J lost 6 bases, and 18 bases lay in between. CDR1 MNHEY and CDR2 SMNVEV come from the germline V gene (reference sequence). This CDR3 region has 14 residues. CDR3 sequence (DNA): TGTGCCAGCAGGGCGGCGGGGAGTTTTGGCGAGCAGTACTTC. This translates into CASRAAGSFGEQYF.

Concerning this clone: The same CDR3 is also encoded by other DNA sequences in this sample. This chain connects TRBV5-1 to TRBJ2-3, with no clear D. The CDR3 length is 14 residues. From germline, CDR1 is SGHRS and CDR2 YFSETQ. V was cut by 2 bases and J by 1 base, with 8 bases left in between. CDR3 sequence reads: CASSFGTGTDTQYF. For the CDR3, the DNA is TGCGCCAGCAGCTTCGGTACAGGCACAGATACGCAGTATTTT.

The chain recombines TRBV29-1 with TRBJ2-6; 7 nucleotides line up with TRBD1. The germline gives CDR1 SQVTM, CDR2 ANQGSEA. V shed 6 bases and J 0 bases; nucleotides not matched to a gene: 2. This CDR3 contains 14 residues. The CDR3 is CSVRQGSGANVLTF. CDR3 sequence (DNA): TGCAGCGTACGACAGGGCTCTGGGGCCAACGTCCTGACTTTC.

This clone occurred many times. V is TRBV10-3 and J is TRBJ1-1; D not certain. V dropped 2 bases and J dropped 3 bases, with 10 bases sitting between them. CDR3 length equals 14 residues. The germline V gene encodes CDR1 ENHRY and CDR2 SYGVKD. CDR3 in amino acids: CAISETEGYTEAFF. The CDR3 DNA is TGTGCCATCAGTGAGACAGAAGGGTACACTGAAGCTTTCTTT.

This clone showed up many times. V is TRBV19 and J is TRBJ1-4; 7 nucleotides align to TRBD1. The CDR3 contains 16 residues. Germline-derived CDR1 and CDR2 are LNHDA and SQIVND (reference sequence). The junction had 7 bases not matched to a gene; V was cut back by 3 bases and J by 3 bases. CDR3 sequence: CASSMGRGFPNEKLFF. In nucleotides, the CDR3 is TGTGCCAGTAGTATGGGCAGGGGGTTCCCTAATGAAAAACTGTTTTTT.

A note on this clone: Other DNA variants within this sample encode the same CDR3. The rearrangement joins TRBV28 to TRBJ2-5, with a tentative D call TRBD1 (6 bases). The length of the CDR3 is 12 residues. Germline V CDR1 and CDR2: MDHEN, SYDVKM. V gave up 6 bases and J gave up 1 base, with 6 bases separating them. In nucleotides, the CDR3 is TGTGCCAGCAGCAGGGGCCAAGAGACCCAGTACTTC. Its protein product is CASSRGQETQYF.